This entry concerns a single T cell receptor beta chain. The sample comes from a study of blood T cell repertoires in COVID-19. Study at large: The samples span acute and convalescent COVID-19 from the United States, Italy and Spain.

In the original analysis: Amplifying reference gene primers gave estimates of nucleated cell counts. Produced via immunoSEQ multiplex PCR; TCRdb's table is partial and in-frame only. Clonal size and the V and J genes are those of that table, whereas D and trimming came from the DNA. The table includes around 300,000 clones, nearly 90% detected once. In germline, CDR1 is SGDLS, CDR2 YYNGEE. The trim removed 0 bases at V and 4 bases at J, leaving 5 bases unmatched. The CDR3 runs 15 residues. The genes are TRBV9 and TRBJ2-5; 8 nucleotides match TRBD1. The receptor was derived from a man between 18 and 35 years old with active or convalescent COVID-19. Sequenced material: peripheral blood. CDR3 nucleotide sequence: TGTGCCAGCAGCGTAGGACAGGGGCAGATAGAGACCCAGTACTTC. Translation gives CASSVGQGQIETQYF.